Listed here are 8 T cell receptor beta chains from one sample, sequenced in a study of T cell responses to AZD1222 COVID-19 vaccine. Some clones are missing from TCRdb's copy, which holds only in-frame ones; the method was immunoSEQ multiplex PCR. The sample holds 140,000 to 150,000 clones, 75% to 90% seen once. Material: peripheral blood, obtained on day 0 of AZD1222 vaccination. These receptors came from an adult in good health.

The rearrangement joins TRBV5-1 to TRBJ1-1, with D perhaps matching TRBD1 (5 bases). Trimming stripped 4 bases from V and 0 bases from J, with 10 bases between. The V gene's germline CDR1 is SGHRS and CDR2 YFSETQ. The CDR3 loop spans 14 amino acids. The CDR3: CASSRGSMNTEAFF. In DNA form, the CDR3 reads TGCGCCAGCAGCCGGGGCTCAATGAACACTGAAGCTTTCTTT.

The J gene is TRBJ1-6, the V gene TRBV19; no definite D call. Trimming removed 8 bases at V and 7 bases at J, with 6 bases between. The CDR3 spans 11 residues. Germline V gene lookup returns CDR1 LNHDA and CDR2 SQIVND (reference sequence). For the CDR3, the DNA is TGTGCCAGTGGGTCGAATTCACCCCTCCACTTT. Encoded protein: CASGSNSPLHF.

The CDR3 DNA is TGTGCCAGCAGGAGGGGGGGCAATCAGCCCCAGCATTTT. As protein: CASRRGGNQPQHF. The gene calls are TRBV6-5 and TRBJ1-5; D possibly corresponds to TRBD1 (6 bases). Germline-derived CDR1 and CDR2 are MNHEY and SVGAGI. The CDR3 contains 13 residues. With 6 bases removed from V and 2 bases from J, the gap between germline ends came to 8 bases.

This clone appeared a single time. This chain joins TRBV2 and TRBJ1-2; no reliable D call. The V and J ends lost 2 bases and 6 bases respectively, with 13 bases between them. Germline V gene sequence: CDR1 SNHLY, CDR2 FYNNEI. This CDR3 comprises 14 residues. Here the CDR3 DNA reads TGTGCCAGCAGTGAAACGGGTGAGGAGGATGGCTACACCTTC. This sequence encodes CASSETGEEDGYTF.

CDR3: CASSQVNTIYF. DNA for the CDR3: TGTGCCAGCAGCCAAGTTAACACCATATATTTT. This chain joins TRBV3-1 (or the pseudogene TRBV3-2) and TRBJ1-3; no clear D gene. This CDR3 has 11 amino acids. V was trimmed by 1 base and J by 7 bases, leaving 2 bases between them. Per germline, CDR1 LGHDT and CDR2 YNNKEL (reference sequence).

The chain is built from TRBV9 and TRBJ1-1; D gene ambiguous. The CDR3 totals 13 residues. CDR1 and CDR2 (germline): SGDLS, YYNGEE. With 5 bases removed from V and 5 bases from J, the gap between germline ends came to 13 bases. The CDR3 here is CASSVSRRTEAFF. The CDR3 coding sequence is TGTGCCAGCAGTGTGTCCCGGAGGACTGAAGCTTTCTTT.

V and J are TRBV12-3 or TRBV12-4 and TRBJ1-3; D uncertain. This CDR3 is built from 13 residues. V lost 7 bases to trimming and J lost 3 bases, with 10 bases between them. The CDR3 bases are TGTGCCAGCACCACTCGCAGTGGAAACACCATATATTTT. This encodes CASTTRSGNTIYF.

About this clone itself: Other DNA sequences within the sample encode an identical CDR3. The CDR3 here is CASSLSGNQPQHF. CDR3 DNA sequence: TGTGCCAGCAGCCTCTCGGGCAATCAGCCCCAGCATTTT. This chain joins TRBV27 and TRBJ1-5; D is unresolved. CDR3 length equals 13 residues. The V and J ends lost 6 bases and 2 bases respectively, with 8 bases between them. Germline-derived CDR1 and CDR2 are MNHEY and SMNVEV (reference sequence).